A selection of T cell receptor beta chains follows, all from one sample in a study of cytomegalovirus exposure and HLA in healthy donors. TCRdb keeps only in-frame clones here, not all; method: immunoSEQ multiplex PCR. Among 150,000 to 200,000 clones listed, over 70% were seen once. Source material: PBMCs. The receptors were sampled from a woman in her forties in good health and CMV-seropositive. Each CDR3 is given with its conserved first and last residue. D genes are given only for firm matches. Clone size is not always given. Where it is, it says once, few, many or a class for expanded clones.

V	size	J	D	length	CDR3	DNA
TRBV4-2	-	TRBJ1-3	-	15	CASSQGSGSGNTIYF	TGTGCCAGCAGCCAAGGGTCCGGGTCTGGAAACACCATATATTTT
TRBV7-2	-	TRBJ2-2	-	15	CASSRGGGHTGELFF	TGTGCCAGCAGCCGAGGCGGGGGCCACACCGGGGAGCTGTTTTTT
TRBV4-1	-	TRBJ2-5	TRBD2	16	CASSQGRTSGQETQYF	TGCGCCAGCAGCCAAGGGAGGACTAGCGGGCAAGAGACCCAGTACTTC
TRBV14	-	TRBJ2-3	-	14	CASSQNFTVDTQYF	TGTGCCAGCAGCCAAAATTTTACTGTGGATACGCAGTATTTT
TRBV18	-	TRBJ1-2	TRBD1	12	CASSLPGQSQTF	TGTGCCAGCTCACTACCGGGACAGAGTCAAACCTTC
TRBV5-1	-	TRBJ2-3	-	15	CASSLDGGRTDTQYF	TGCGCCAGCAGCTTGGACGGGGGTCGCACAGATACGCAGTATTTT
TRBV19	-	TRBJ2-1	TRBD1	15	CASQTGTGHLNEQFF	TGTGCCAGCCAGACAGGGACAGGGCATCTGAATGAGCAGTTCTTC
TRBV6-1	-	TRBJ2-3	-	16	CASSESPAASTDTQYF	TGTGCCAGCAGTGAATCCCCAGCGGCGAGCACAGATACGCAGTATTTT
TRBV5-6	-	TRBJ1-2	-	16	CASSLDKLRGSYGYTF	TGTGCCAGCAGCTTGGATAAACTCAGGGGAAGCTATGGCTACACCTTC
TRBV5-4	many	TRBJ2-7	TRBD1	14	CASSFGTAAGEQYF	TGTGCCAGCAGCTTCGGGACAGCAGCCGGCGAGCAGTACTTC
TRBV30	-	TRBJ2-7	TRBD1	12	CALTGQRYEQYF	TGTGCCCTCACGGGACAGAGATACGAGCAGTACTTC
TRBV11-1	-	TRBJ1-1	-	15	CASSLRLGGNTEAFF	TGTGCCAGCAGCTTACGGCTAGGTGGGAACACTGAAGCTTTCTTT
TRBV28	-	TRBJ1-2	-	12	CASVDSDYGYTF	TGTGCCAGCGTGGACAGCGACTATGGCTACACCTTC
TRBV5-1	-	TRBJ1-2	TRBD1	15	CASSSEETGLRGYTF	TGCGCCAGCAGCTCGGAAGAGACAGGGCTTCGTGGCTACACCTTC
TRBV7-8	-	TRBJ2-1	-	17	CASSSLLGQGSYNEQFF	TGTGCCAGCAGCTCCCTGTTGGGGCAGGGGTCCTACAATGAGCAGTTCTTC
TRBV7-2	-	TRBJ1-5	-	14	CASSLGPSNQPQHF	TGTGCCAGCAGCTTAGGGCCTAGCAATCAGCCCCAGCATTTT
TRBV29-1	once	TRBJ2-3	TRBD1	17	CSVEDAGTGTSTDTQYF	TGCAGCGTTGAAGACGCCGGGACAGGGACCAGCACAGATACGCAGTATTTT
TRBV7-9	-	TRBJ2-7	-	14	CASSFGDTTYEQYF	TGTGCCAGCAGCTTTGGGGACACAACCTACGAGCAGTACTTC
TRBV7-7	-	TRBJ2-1	TRBD2	16	CASSLVLAGSYNEQFF	TGTGCCAGCAGCTTAGTTCTAGCGGGTTCCTACAATGAGCAGTTCTTC
TRBV6-1	-	TRBJ1-5	TRBD1	15	CASRTGAYSNQPQHF	TGTGCCAGCCGAACAGGGGCATATAGCAATCAGCCCCAGCATTTT
TRBV5-1	-	TRBJ1-1	TRBD1	13	CASSLGTEREAFF	TGCGCCAGCAGCCTTGGGACAGAACGTGAAGCTTTCTTT
TRBV6-5	-	TRBJ2-7	-	14	CASKDSPTAYEQYF	TGTGCCAGCAAGGACAGTCCAACAGCCTACGAGCAGTACTTC
TRBV7-3	-	TRBJ2-1	TRBD2	16	CASSLSSGGAYNEQFF	TGTGCCAGCAGCTTAAGTAGCGGGGGGGCCTACAATGAGCAGTTCTTC
TRBV30	-	TRBJ1-2	TRBD1	13	CAWGTGANYGYTF	TGTGCCTGGGGGACAGGGGCTAACTATGGCTACACCTTC
TRBV10-3	-	TRBJ2-5	TRBD2	15	CAISESPREVETQYF	TGTGCCATCAGTGAGTCCCCCCGGGAGGTTGAGACCCAGTACTTC
TRBV7-9	-	TRBJ1-4	TRBD1	15	CSSSLAAGGHEKLFF	TGTTCCAGCAGCTTAGCCGCAGGGGGGCATGAAAAACTGTTTTTT
TRBV28	-	TRBJ1-1	-	12	CASSIGTPGAFF	TGTGCCAGCAGCATCGGGACACCCGGGGCTTTCTTT
TRBV5-5	-	TRBJ2-3	TRBD2	18	CASSLVGGLAGGGDTQYF	TGTGCCAGCAGCTTGGTTGGGGGACTAGCGGGGGGGGGAGATACGCAGTATTTT
TRBV29-1	-	TRBJ1-4	-	12	CSVGLSGEKLFF	TGCAGCGTTGGGTTATCCGGGGAAAAACTGTTTTTT
TRBV28	-	TRBJ2-5	-	14	CASSLEGSQETQYF	TGTGCCAGCAGTTTGGAGGGGTCGCAAGAGACCCAGTACTTC
TRBV4-2	-	TRBJ2-1	-	15	CASSQGGSGPNEQFF	TGTGCCAGCAGCCAAGGTGGTTCAGGGCCCAATGAGCAGTTCTTC
TRBV28	-	TRBJ2-7	TRBD2	15	CASRESGTNAYEQYF	TGTGCCAGCAGAGAATCCGGGACTAACGCCTACGAGCAGTACTTC
TRBV6-5	-	TRBJ1-5	-	14	CASSSGWGWQPQHF	TGTGCCAGCAGTTCCGGCTGGGGCTGGCAGCCCCAGCATTTT
TRBV10-3	-	TRBJ1-1	-	15	CAIKPGTSEYTEAFF	TGTGCCATCAAGCCTGGGACAAGCGAGTACACTGAAGCTTTCTTT
TRBV11-3	few	TRBJ2-3	TRBD1	14	CASSLRQGGDTQYF	TGTGCCAGCAGCTTAAGACAGGGCGGAGATACGCAGTATTTT
TRBV9	-	TRBJ2-6	-	15	CASSPDPRGANVLTF	TGTGCCAGCAGCCCCGATCCCCGGGGAGCCAACGTCCTGACTTTC
TRBV4-1	-	TRBJ2-1	TRBD1	14	CASSPLDRVNEQFF	TGCGCCAGCAGCCCCTTGGACAGGGTAAATGAGCAGTTCTTC
TRBV11-1	-	TRBJ1-2	-	15	CASSQSQGVAYGYTF	TGTGCCAGCAGCCAATCACAGGGAGTTGCCTATGGCTACACCTTC
TRBV19	-	TRBJ1-5	-	12	CASSIDLLTQHF	TGTGCCAGTAGTATAGATCTTTTAACCCAGCATTTT
TRBV23-1	-	TRBJ1-1	-	15	CASSRGTFANTEAFF	TGCGCCAGCAGTCGCGGGACTTTCGCGAACACTGAAGCTTTCTTT
TRBV19	-	TRBJ1-4	TRBD1	14	CASTLRQGNEKLFF	TGTGCCAGCACTTTGAGACAGGGGAATGAAAAACTGTTTTTT
TRBV7-2	-	TRBJ2-5	-	15	CASSRGGGQRREEYF	TGTGCCAGCAGCCGAGGAGGGGGACAGCGCCGAGAAGAGTACTTC
TRBV6-6	-	TRBJ1-1	-	14	CASKDSALNTEAFF	TGTGCCAGCAAGGACTCCGCCTTGAACACTGAAGCTTTCTTT
TRBV5-1	-	TRBJ1-4	-	16	CASSLDRLATNEKLFF	TGCGCCAGCAGCCTGGACAGATTAGCAACTAATGAAAAACTGTTTTTT
TRBV27	-	TRBJ2-2	TRBD1	14	CASTGGWYTGELFF	TGTGCCAGCACAGGGGGATGGTACACCGGGGAGCTGTTTTTT
TRBV29-1	-	TRBJ1-1	TRBD1	12	CSAGTGSTEAFF	TGCAGCGCCGGGACAGGGAGTACTGAAGCTTTCTTT
TRBV28	-	TRBJ2-1	TRBD2	15	CASSLRLAGNNEQFF	TGTGCCAGCAGTTTAAGACTAGCGGGAAACAATGAGCAGTTCTTC
TRBV5-1	few	TRBJ1-2	-	14	CASSATGTNYGYTF	TGCGCCAGCAGCGCGACGGGAACTAACTATGGCTACACCTTC
TRBV13	-	TRBJ2-5	TRBD1	18	CASSLGQGVWGPQETQYF	TGTGCCAGCAGCCTGGGACAGGGGGTGTGGGGGCCTCAAGAGACCCAGTACTTC
TRBV10-1	once	TRBJ1-2	-	15	CASPTILTGRCSYTF	TGCGCCAGCCCTACTATTCTCACAGGGCGTTGTAGCTACACCTTC
TRBV4-1	-	TRBJ1-2	-	14	CASSHQTAGYGYTF	TGCGCCAGCAGCCACCAGACAGCCGGCTATGGCTACACCTTC